This note documents a single TCR beta chain sequence. Its matching antigen is unknown. This CDR3 spans 15 amino acids. Germline loops: CDR1 KGHSH, CDR2 LQKENI. The trim removed 3 bases at V and 6 bases at J, leaving 5 bases unmatched. This sample was included in a study of cytomegalovirus exposure and HLA in healthy donors. Broader study findings: A previous analysis found most TCR beta V segments productive roughly 87% or roughly 30% of the time. Association of a missense DCLRE1C variant with TCR beta V- and J-gene trimming was reported in a later analysis. The listing of roughly 160 TCR beta chains classed them as cytomegalovirus-associated.

The PCR employed 60 Vbeta primers together with 13 Jbeta primers. Clones were sequenced by immunoSEQ multiplex PCR, and TCRdb holds only the in-frame ones, with some missing. The sample holds 60,000 to 65,000 clones. The clonotype originates from a woman younger than 30 in good health and CMV-seronegative. This rearrangement joins TRBV18 to TRBJ2-6; 7 bases map to TRBD1. The sequencing input was PBMCs. The CDR3 reads CASSPRQGEANVLTF. In DNA form, the CDR3 reads TGTGCCAGCTCACCCCGACAGGGAGAGGCCAACGTCCTGACTTTC.